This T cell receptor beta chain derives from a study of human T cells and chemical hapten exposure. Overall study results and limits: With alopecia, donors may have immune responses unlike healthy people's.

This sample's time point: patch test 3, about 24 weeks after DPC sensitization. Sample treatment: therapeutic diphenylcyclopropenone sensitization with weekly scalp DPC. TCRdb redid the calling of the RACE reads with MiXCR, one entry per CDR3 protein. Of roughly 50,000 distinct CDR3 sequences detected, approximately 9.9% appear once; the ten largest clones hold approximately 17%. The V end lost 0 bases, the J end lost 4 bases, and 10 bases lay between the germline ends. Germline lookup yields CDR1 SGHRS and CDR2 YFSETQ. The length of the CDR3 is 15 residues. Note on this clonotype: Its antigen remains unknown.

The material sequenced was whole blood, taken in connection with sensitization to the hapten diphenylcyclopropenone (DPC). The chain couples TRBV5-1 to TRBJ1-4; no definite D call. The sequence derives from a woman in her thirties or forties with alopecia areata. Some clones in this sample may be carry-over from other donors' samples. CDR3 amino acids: CASSLAWADNEKLFF. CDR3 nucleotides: TGCGCCAGCAGCTTGGCCTGGGCCGATAATGAAAAACTGTTTTTT.